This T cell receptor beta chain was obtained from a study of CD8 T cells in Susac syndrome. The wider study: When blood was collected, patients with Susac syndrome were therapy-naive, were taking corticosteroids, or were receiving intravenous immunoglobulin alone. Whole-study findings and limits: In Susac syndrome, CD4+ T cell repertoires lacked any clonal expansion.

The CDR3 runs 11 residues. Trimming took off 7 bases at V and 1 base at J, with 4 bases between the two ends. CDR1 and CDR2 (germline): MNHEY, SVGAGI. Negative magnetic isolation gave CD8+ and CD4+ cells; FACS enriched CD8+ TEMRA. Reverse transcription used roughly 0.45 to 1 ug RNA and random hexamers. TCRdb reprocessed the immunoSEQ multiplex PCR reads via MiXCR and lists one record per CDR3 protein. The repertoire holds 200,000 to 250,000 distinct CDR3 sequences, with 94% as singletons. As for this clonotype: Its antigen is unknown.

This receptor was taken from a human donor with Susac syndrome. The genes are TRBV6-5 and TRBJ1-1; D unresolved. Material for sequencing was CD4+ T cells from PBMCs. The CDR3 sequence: CASTRNTEAFF. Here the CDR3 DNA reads TGTGCCAGCACCAGGAACACTGAAGCTTTCTTT.